The clone carrying this TCR beta chain came up many times. RNA transcripts yielded amplified TCR beta CDR3 regions. The TCR CDR3 first-round RT-PCR relied on the HTBI primer set. One entry per CDR3 protein results from TCRdb running MiXCR on the multiplex PCR reads. The table records some 620,000 distinct CDR3 sequences, about a sixth of them present only once. This sample is drawn from a study of T cells in Graves' hyperthyroidism and ophthalmopathy. This CDR3 has 15 amino acids. Trimming stripped 6 bases from V and 1 base from J, with 13 bases between. The V gene's germline CDR1 is MNHEY and CDR2 SMNVEV (reference sequence).

The V gene is TRBV27, the J gene TRBJ2-1; D possibly uses TRBD1 or TRBD2 (5 bases each). This receptor was obtained from a woman aged 30 to 39 with Graves' hyperthyroidism. The sample consisted of blood. CDR3 protein: CASSPGTVSYNEQFF. In DNA form, the CDR3 reads TGTGCCAGCAGCCCCGGGACGGTGTCCTACAATGAGCAGTTCTTC.